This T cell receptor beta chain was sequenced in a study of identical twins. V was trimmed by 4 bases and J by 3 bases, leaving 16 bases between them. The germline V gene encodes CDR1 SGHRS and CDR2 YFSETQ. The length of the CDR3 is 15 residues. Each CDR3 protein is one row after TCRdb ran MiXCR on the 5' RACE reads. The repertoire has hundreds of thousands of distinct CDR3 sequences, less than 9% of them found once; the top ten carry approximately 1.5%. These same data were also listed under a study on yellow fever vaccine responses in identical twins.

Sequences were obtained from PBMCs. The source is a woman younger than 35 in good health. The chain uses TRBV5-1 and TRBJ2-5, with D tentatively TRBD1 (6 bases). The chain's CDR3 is CASSVSGTPKETQYF. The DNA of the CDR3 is TGCGCCAGCAGCGTATCCGGGACACCGAAAGAGACCCAGTACTTC.